The 30 T cell receptor beta chains below were found in one sample sequenced in a study of blood T cell repertoires in COVID-19. Profiling relied on immunoSEQ multiplex PCR, and the TCRdb table lists in-frame clones only, not all of them. The sample holds about 71,000 clones; about 82% are singletons and the top ten take 5.5% to 8%. Sequenced input: peripheral blood. The receptors shown here come from a man between 45 and 60 years old with active COVID-19.

The CDR3 DNA is TGCAGTGCTAGTGCGGTATACTACGAGCAGTACTTC. Its translation is CSASAVYYEQYF. J is TRBJ2-7 and V is TRBV20-1; D is unclear. V shed 3 bases and J shed 3 bases, with 9 bases lying between them. The CDR3 runs to 12 residues. The germline gives CDR1 DFQATT, CDR2 SNEGSKA (reference sequence).

V is TRBV29-1 and J is TRBJ2-5; perhaps TRBD2 as D (6 bases). The CDR3 sequence is 14 residues long. Germline V CDR1 and CDR2: SQVTM, ANQGSEA. V lost 7 bases and J 2 bases, leaving 17 bases between the germline ends. The chain's CDR3 is CSAFSGAHQETQYF. The CDR3 DNA reads TGCAGCGCATTTAGCGGAGCCCATCAAGAGACCCAGTACTTC.

This clone was observed a single time. V is TRBV5-6 and J is TRBJ2-3; TRBD2 agrees at 8 bases. The length of the CDR3 is 14 residues. Germline CDR1 SGHDT, CDR2 YYEEEE. V lost 4 bases and J lost 1; bases outside the gene matches: 2. This CDR3 is CASSRAGGTDTQYF. CDR3 sequence (DNA): TGTGCCAGCAGCCGAGCGGGAGGCACAGATACGCAGTATTTT. The whole variable domain, filled in from reference TRBV5-6 and TRBJ2-3, reads DAGVTQSPTHLIKTRGQQVTLRCSPKSGHDTVSWYQQALGQGPQFIFQYYEEEERQRGNFPDRFSGHQFPNYSSELNVNALLLGDSALYLCASSRAGGTDTQYFGPGTRLTVL.

The CDR3 is CASSHPLAGSYEQYF. As DNA, the CDR3 is TGCGCCAGCAGCCACCCACTAGCGGGATCCTACGAGCAGTACTTC. The gene calls are TRBV4-1 and TRBJ2-7; 10 bases are a match to TRBD2. This CDR3 has 15 residues. Losses at the gene ends were 3 bases for V and 1 base for J; bases not matched to a gene: 3. The germline CDR1 and CDR2 sequences are MGHRA and YSYEKL.

The rearrangement joins TRBV29-1 to TRBJ2-3; D is perhaps TRBD2 (6 bases). The V end lost 3 bases, the J end lost 1 base, and 11 bases lay between the germline ends. Germline-derived CDR1 and CDR2 are SQVTM and ANQGSEA. The CDR3 extends over 14 amino acids. Here the CDR3 DNA reads TGCAGCGTTGATTCCGGGGGACGCACAGATACGCAGTATTTT. Its protein is CSVDSGGRTDTQYF.

The V call is TRBV18, the J call TRBJ1-2, with a tentative D call TRBD1 (6 bases). The germline V gene has CDR1 KGHSH and CDR2 LQKENI. V lost 2 bases and J 0 bases, leaving 13 bases between the germline ends. This CDR3 comprises 16 residues. Written as DNA, the CDR3 is TGTGCCAGCTCACCAAGGGGGATACCAACTAACTATGGCTACACCTTC. Residues: CASSPRGIPTNYGYTF.

The chain joins TRBV19 to TRBJ1-3; no reliable D call. This CDR3 contains 13 residues. The ends were cut back, 3 bases at V and 6 bases at J, with 9 bases in the middle. Germline V CDR1 and CDR2: LNHDA, SQIVND (reference sequence). CDR3 sequence reads: CASSISGINTIYF. In nucleotides, the CDR3 is TGTGCCAGTAGTATTTCCGGGATAAACACCATATATTTT.

In this sample, this clone turned up a few times. V and J are TRBV5-4 and TRBJ1-6; D call uncertain. Germline loops: CDR1 SGHNT, CDR2 YYREEE (reference sequence). V was clipped by 0 bases and J by 6 bases, with 10 bases between them. The CDR3 sequence is 15 residues long. CDR3 coding DNA: TGTGCCAGCAGCTTGGATGGGAGATTTAATTCACCCCTCCACTTT. It encodes CASSLDGRFNSPLHF.

This sequence joins TRBV7-9 and TRBJ2-6; D ambiguous. The CDR3 sequence is 15 residues long. The V and J ends lost 5 bases and 0 bases respectively, with 8 bases between them. Germline CDR1 SEHNR, CDR2 FQNEAQ (reference sequence). The CDR3 region is CASSPPVSGANVLTF. Written as DNA, the CDR3 is TGTGCCAGCAGCCCTCCAGTCTCTGGGGCCAACGTCCTGACTTTC.

The chain recombines TRBV7-9 with TRBJ2-7; 11 bases map to TRBD2. Germline V gene sequence: CDR1 SEHNR, CDR2 FQNEAQ (reference sequence). V dropped 4 bases and J dropped 0; count of bases not matched to a gene: 5. The CDR3 covers 16 residues. The CDR3 loop is CASSSGLAGLSYEQYV. Written as DNA, the CDR3 is TGTGCCAGCAGCTCCGGACTAGCGGGTCTCTCCTACGAGCAGTACGTC.

The chain recombines TRBV14 with TRBJ2-2; no definite D call. The germline V and J ends were trimmed by 1 base and 0 bases, with 9 bases remaining between them. Germline values: CDR1 SGHDN, CDR2 FVKESK. This CDR3 is built from 16 residues. CDR3 amino acids: CASSQVTPPNTGELFF. The CDR3 DNA reads TGTGCCAGCAGCCAAGTCACTCCGCCGAACACCGGGGAGCTGTTTTTT.

The V gene is TRBV12-3 or TRBV12-4, the J gene TRBJ1-2; D may be TRBD1 (5 bases). V lost 1 base and J 4 bases, leaving 7 bases between the germline ends. This CDR3 has 13 amino acids. The CDR3 spells CASSLGGGYGYTF. CDR3 DNA sequence: TGTGCCAGCAGTTTAGGGGGCGGCTATGGCTACACCTTC.

This chain uses TRBV7-2 with TRBJ1-1; D may be TRBD1 (6 bases). This CDR3 has 14 residues. Germline loops: CDR1 SGHTA, CDR2 FQGNSA. V lost 4 bases and J 5 bases, leaving 14 bases between the germline ends. The CDR3: CASSSKQGRTEAFF. The CDR3, as DNA: TGTGCCAGCAGCTCTAAACAGGGACGGACTGAAGCTTTCTTT.

V and J are TRBV6-5 and TRBJ2-2; tentatively, D is TRBD2 (5 bases). V shed 10 bases and J shed 5 bases, with 8 bases lying between them. The germline gives CDR1 MNHEY, CDR2 SVGAGI. CDR3 length equals 11 residues. The CDR3 sequence: CATGGTGELFF. The CDR3 nucleotides read TGTGCCACCGGAGGAACCGGGGAGCTGTTTTTT.

This clone was recorded once. V is TRBV2 and J is TRBJ2-1; 10 positions match TRBD2. There are 16 residues in the CDR3. V lost 1 base and J lost 4; bases outside the gene matches: 4. Germline CDR1 reads SNHLY; CDR2 reads FYNNEI. The CDR3: CASSEGLAGEYNEQFF. The CDR3 DNA reads TGTGCCAGCAGTGAAGGGCTAGCGGGAGAGTACAATGAGCAGTTCTTC.

This clone was counted a few times. This chain joins TRBV9 and TRBJ1-5; the D is unclear. The length of the CDR3 is 14 residues. The ends were cut back, 0 bases at V and 1 base at J, with 5 bases in the middle. Germline loops: CDR1 SGDLS, CDR2 YYNGEE. CDR3 protein: CASSVDGSNQPQHF. The CDR3 coding sequence is TGTGCCAGCAGCGTAGATGGCAGCAATCAGCCCCAGCATTTT. Drawing the rest from reference TRBV9 and TRBJ1-5, the complete variable domain is DSGVTQTPKHLITATGQRVTLRCSPRSGDLSVYWYQQSLDQGLQFLIQYYNGEERAKGNILERFSAQQFPDLHSELNLSSLELGDSALYFCASSVDGSNQPQHFGDGTRLSIL.

This clone was detected only a few times. The chain links TRBV9 to TRBJ2-7, with unresolved D. CDR1 SGDLS and CDR2 YYNGEE come from the germline V gene. CDR3 size: 17 residues. Deletions cut 3 bases from V and 2 bases from J, with 21 bases between. CDR3 loop: CASSAPLWRISTYEQYV. The CDR3 DNA follows: TGTGCCAGCAGCGCCCCCCTATGGCGGATATCAACCTACGAGCAGTACGTC.

The J gene is TRBJ2-1, the V gene TRBV24-1, with 9 bases fitting TRBD1. CDR1 and CDR2 (germline): KGHDR, SFDVKD. V was pared by 5 bases and J by 0 bases, with 7 bases of the junction left unmatched. The CDR3 spans 17 residues. This CDR3 is CATSGVLGQGSYNEQFF. CDR3 in DNA: TGTGCCACCAGTGGGGTATTGGGACAGGGCTCCTACAATGAGCAGTTCTTC.

V and J are TRBV24-1 and TRBJ2-1; D not certain. The CDR3 is made up of 12 amino acids. Trimming pared 6 bases from V and 6 bases from J, leaving 8 bases between. The germline gives CDR1 KGHDR, CDR2 SFDVKD. The CDR3 DNA reads as TGTGCCACCAGTAGACTGGGCAATGAGCAGTTCTTC. This codes for CATSRLGNEQFF.

V gene TRBV6-2 or TRBV6-3 combines with J gene TRBJ1-2; D unclear. The CDR3 sequence is 12 residues long. Trimming pared 0 bases from V and 7 bases from J, leaving 6 bases between. CDR1 is MNHEY and CDR2 is SVGEGT in the germline V gene. The CDR3 coding sequence is TGTGCCAGCAGTTACTCGGTCGGTGGCTACACCTTC. Amino acid sequence: CASSYSVGGYTF.

The CDR3 DNA reads TGTGCCAGCAGCCGCGCTGCGTTGGACGAGCAGTACTTC. It is translated as CASSRAALDEQYF. The J gene is TRBJ2-7, the V gene TRBV7-9; no firm D call. Germline V gene sequence: CDR1 SEHNR, CDR2 FQNEAQ (reference sequence). V lost 5 bases and J 5 bases, leaving 13 bases between the germline ends. The CDR3 runs 13 residues. Using reference TRBV7-9 and TRBJ2-7 for the parts outside the CDR3, the full variable domain is DTGVSQNPRHKITKRGQNVTFRCDPISEHNRLYWYRQTLGQGPEFLTYFQNEAQLEKSRLLSDRFSAERPKGSFSTLEIQRTEQGDSAMYLCASSRAALDEQYFGPGTRLTVT.

This sequence joins TRBV20-1 and TRBJ1-1, with D unresolved. In germline, CDR1 is DFQATT, CDR2 SNEGSKA (reference sequence). The CDR3 is made up of 11 amino acids. The CDR3 loop is CSVPTGTEAFF. The DNA of the CDR3 is TGCAGCGTTCCTACCGGCACTGAAGCTTTCTTT.

The chain is built from TRBV6-5 and TRBJ2-5; 8 bases align to TRBD1. This CDR3 comprises 15 residues. Germline loops: CDR1 MNHEY, CDR2 SVGAGI. The trim removed 5 bases at V and 5 bases at J, leaving 10 bases unmatched. CDR3 sequence: CASSLDRGWRETQYF. The CDR3 DNA reads TGTGCCAGCAGTCTCGACAGGGGTTGGAGGGAGACCCAGTACTTC.

V gene TRBV7-9 combines with J gene TRBJ1-1, with D maybe TRBD1 (5 bases). V was shortened by 5 bases and J by 0 bases, with 10 bases between the two germline ends. Germline CDR1 is SEHNR and CDR2 is FQNEAQ (reference sequence). The CDR3 extends over 14 amino acids. This CDR3 reads CASSKQALNTEAFF. For the CDR3, the DNA is TGTGCCAGCAGCAAACAGGCTTTGAACACTGAAGCTTTCTTT. Complete variable domain (other parts from reference TRBV7-9 and TRBJ1-1): DTGVSQNPRHKITKRGQNVTFRCDPISEHNRLYWYRQTLGQGPEFLTYFQNEAQLEKSRLLSDRFSAERPKGSFSTLEIQRTEQGDSAMYLCASSKQALNTEAFFGQGTRLTVV.

The V gene is TRBV6-5, the J gene TRBJ1-1; 7 bases are shared with TRBD1. Looked up from germline, CDR1 is MNHEY and CDR2 is SVGAGI. The CDR3 length is 15 residues. V shed 5 bases and J 1 base; nucleotides not matched to a gene: 7. CDR3 amino acids: CASSRAGQRNTEAFF. The CDR3 bases are TGTGCCAGCAGTCGGGCGGGACAGAGGAACACTGAAGCTTTCTTT.

This sequence joins TRBV7-9 and TRBJ2-7, with 8 bases fitting TRBD2. Germline V gene lookup returns CDR1 SEHNR and CDR2 FQNEAQ (reference sequence). The junction had 7 bases not matched to a gene; V was cut back by 4 bases and J by 5 bases. The CDR3 runs 14 residues. DNA of the CDR3: TGTGCCAGCAGCTCCTCACGACTAGCGAACGAGCAGTACTTC. Amino acids: CASSSSRLANEQYF.

This clone was counted only a few times. This sequence joins TRBV2 and TRBJ1-5; perhaps TRBD1 as D (5 bases). Trimming removed 3 bases from V and 2 bases from J, with 11 bases in between. The length of the CDR3 is 15 residues. CDR1 SNHLY and CDR2 FYNNEI come from the germline V gene. In nucleotides, the CDR3 is TGTGCCAGCAGTGAGCGGGGGGTCGGCAATCAGCCCCAGCATTTT. Translating it yields CASSERGVGNQPQHF. The variable domain in full, with the rest retrieved from reference TRBV2 and TRBJ1-5, is EPEVTQTPSHQVTQMGQEVILRCVPISNHLYFYWYRQILGQKVEFLVSFYNNEISEKSEIFDDQFSVERPDGSNFTLKIRSTKLEDSAMYFCASSERGVGNQPQHFGDGTRLSIL.

The chain employs TRBV9 and TRBJ2-2, with a possible D match to TRBD2 (6 bases). This CDR3 spans 15 amino acids. The ends were cut back, 0 bases at V and 5 bases at J, with 11 bases in the middle. From germline, CDR1 is SGDLS and CDR2 YYNGEE. The CDR3 sequence: CASSVGDWGTGELFF. CDR3 sequence (DNA): TGTGCCAGCAGCGTAGGGGACTGGGGGACCGGGGAGCTGTTTTTT. Using reference TRBV9 and TRBJ2-2 for the parts outside the CDR3, the full variable domain is DSGVTQTPKHLITATGQRVTLRCSPRSGDLSVYWYQQSLDQGLQFLIQYYNGEERAKGNILERFSAQQFPDLHSELNLSSLELGDSALYFCASSVGDWGTGELFFGEGSRLTVL.

The CDR3 sequence is CAISAGQGNNEQFF. The DNA of the CDR3 is TGTGCCATCAGTGCAGGACAGGGGAACAATGAGCAGTTCTTC. The genes are TRBV10-3 and TRBJ2-1; 9 bases are shared with TRBD1. The trim removed 4 bases at V and 5 bases at J, leaving 3 bases unmatched. This CDR3 has 14 residues. The V gene's germline CDR1 is ENHRY and CDR2 SYGVKD.

Here the CDR3 reads CASSQDPQGYGGYTF. The CDR3 DNA sequence: TGTGCCAGCAGCCAAGATCCACAGGGGTATGGTGGCTACACCTTC. The J gene is TRBJ1-2, the V gene TRBV4-2; TRBD1 matches 7 bases. The CDR3 sequence is 15 residues long. V lost 0 bases to trimming and J lost 7 bases; unmatched junction nucleotides: 8. Germline loops: CDR1 LGHNA, CDR2 YNFKEQ.